These 25 T cell receptor beta chains were all obtained from the same sample, sequenced in a study of cytomegalovirus exposure and HLA in healthy donors (dated by TCRdb to the late 2010s). The library was built by means of the immunoSEQ multiplex PCR assay. Entries here come from immuneACCESS through TCRdb and include only in-frame sequences with V and J called. Some clones fail to appear in such tables; in the studies checked, an unresolved V gene covers under half of the shortfall, and the cause of the remainder is unknown. In all, the sample holds some 130,000 clones, and 80% to 90% of those were seen once. The top ten hold roughly 1.2% of the sample. Sequencing was performed on PBMCs. All receptors come from a woman between 18 and 30 years old in good health and CMV-seronegative.

The V and J genes are TRBV10-3 and TRBJ2-2, with 11 positions matching TRBD2. Germline V lookup: CDR1 ENHRY, CDR2 SYGVKD. V trimming: 9 bases; J trimming: 6 bases; junction bases outside the gene matches: 6. The CDR3 has 14 residues. As DNA, the CDR3 is TGTGCCATTTCGACTAGCGGGGTGGCCGGGGAGCTGTTTTTT. Translation: CAISTSGVAGELFF.

The V and J genes are TRBV18 and TRBJ2-5, with D possibly matching TRBD1 (6 bases). V gave up 0 bases and J gave up 3 bases, with 14 bases separating them. Germline CDR1 and CDR2: KGHSH and LQKENI. This CDR3 comprises 16 residues. This chain's CDR3 is CASSPPLMAGEETQYF. The CDR3 DNA reads as TGTGCCAGCTCACCACCTTTGATGGCAGGGGAAGAGACCCAGTACTTC.

The chain employs TRBV7-6 and TRBJ2-3, with 9 bases identical to TRBD2. Germline assignment: CDR1 SGHVS and CDR2 FNYEAQ. This CDR3 is built from 16 residues. J gave up 2 bases and V 3 bases, and 6 bases lay outside the gene matches. CDR3 bases: TGTGCCAGCAGCTTCCTAGCGGGGTACAACACAGATACGCAGTATTTT. As protein: CASSFLAGYNTDTQYF.

This chain uses TRBV15 with TRBJ2-3; 7 nucleotides match TRBD1. The germline V gene encodes CDR1 LNHNV and CDR2 YYDKDF (reference sequence). This CDR3 has 16 amino acids. V lost 5 bases to trimming and J lost 3 bases; unmatched junction nucleotides: 11. The CDR3 coding sequence is TGTGCCACCAGCGGAGTCGGGACAGAGTGGACAGATACGCAGTATTTT. This encodes CATSGVGTEWTDTQYF.

By frequency in the sample, this clone is medium-sized (0.01 to 0.1%). V is TRBV6-6 and J is TRBJ1-2, with no clear D. This CDR3 has 15 amino acids. V dropped 7 bases and J dropped 1 base, with 16 bases sitting between them. Per the germline V gene, CDR1 is MNHNY and CDR2 is SVGAGI (reference sequence). The CDR3 DNA sequence: TGTGCCAGCACCCCCGGACTCCTGGGTAACTATGGCTACACCTTC. It translates to CASTPGLLGNYGYTF.

The genes are TRBV5-1 and TRBJ2-2, with 9 bases identical to TRBD1. The ends lost 4 bases at V and 8 bases at J; junction bases unmatched: 6. CDR1 and CDR2 (germline): SGHRS, YFSETQ. CDR3 length: 14 amino acids. CDR3 DNA sequence: TGCGCCAGCAGCGCGGTACAGGGGGCAGGGGAGCTGTTTTTT. Its translation: CASSAVQGAGELFF.

The chain recombines TRBV5-4 with TRBJ2-2; D is possibly TRBD1 (6 bases). Deletions cut 2 bases from V and 0 bases from J, with 14 bases between. Germline V gene lookup returns CDR1 SGHNT and CDR2 YYREEE (reference sequence). This CDR3 has 17 amino acids. This CDR3 reads CASSLGTPRTNTGELFF. CDR3 nucleotide sequence: TGTGCCAGCAGCTTAGGGACACCTCGTACGAACACCGGGGAGCTGTTTTTT.

This chain uses TRBV7-8 with TRBJ1-5; D gene ambiguous. Germline CDR1 and CDR2: SGHVS and FQNEAQ. The CDR3 contains 13 residues. Trimming cost V 4 bases and J 5 bases, with 9 bases left between them. The CDR3 region is CASSSENDQPQHF. As DNA, the CDR3 is TGTGCCAGCAGCTCCGAGAATGATCAGCCCCAGCATTTT.

The chain combines TRBV7-6 with TRBJ2-1, with 10 bases identical to TRBD2. V trimming: 1 base; J trimming: 13 bases; junction bases outside the gene matches: 7. The germline gives CDR1 SGHVS, CDR2 FNYEAQ. The CDR3 has 14 residues. The chain's CDR3 is CASSLVQTSGYQFF. The CDR3 region has the DNA TGTGCCAGCAGCTTAGTACAGACTAGCGGGTATCAGTTCTTC.

The J gene is TRBJ2-2, the V gene TRBV7-6; possible D gene TRBD2, 7 bases. The V gene lost 1 base and the J gene lost 5 bases, with 14 bases spanning the gap. The CDR3 consists of 16 residues. Looked up from germline, CDR1 is SGHVS and CDR2 is FNYEAQ. CDR3 nucleotide sequence: TGTGCCAGCAGCTTAGGAGGCGGGGGCATTACCGGGGAGCTGTTTTTT. It codes for CASSLGGGGITGELFF.

The sample holds a few counts of this clone. This rearrangement joins TRBV19 to TRBJ2-7, with TRBD2 matching over 12 bases. V dropped 3 bases and J dropped 2; count of bases not matched to a gene: 2. The CDR3 loop spans 15 amino acids. Germline V CDR1 and CDR2: LNHDA, SQIVND (reference sequence). As DNA, the CDR3 is TGTGCCAGTAGTATGTCTAGCGGGGGGGCCTACGAGCAGTACTTC. It specifies CASSMSSGGAYEQYF.

J is TRBJ1-1 and V is TRBV9, with a weak D call TRBD1 (6 bases). There are 15 residues in the CDR3. V was clipped by 7 bases and J by 1 base, with 17 bases between them. CDR1 SGDLS and CDR2 YYNGEE come from the germline V gene. The CDR3 DNA reads TGTGCCAGCGCCCGTTTGCGGGGGCAGAACACTGAAGCTTTCTTT. Translation gives CASARLRGQNTEAFF.

The chain combines TRBV19 with TRBJ1-3; D perhaps matches TRBD1 (5 bases). Germline V lookup: CDR1 LNHDA, CDR2 SQIVND (reference sequence). Trimming cost V 10 bases and J 4 bases, with 17 bases left between them. This CDR3 region has 14 residues. The CDR3 coding sequence is TGTGCCACAAGCCGGGGGAGCCTCGGAAACACCATATATTTT. Residues: CATSRGSLGNTIYF. Variable domain in full (rest from reference TRBV19 and TRBJ1-3): DGGITQSPKYLFRKEGQNVTLSCEQNLNHDAMYWYRQDPGQGLRLIYYSQIVNDFQKGDIAEGYSVSREKKESFPLTVTSAQKNPTAFYLCATSRGSLGNTIYFGEGSWLTVV.

This rearrangement joins TRBV28 to TRBJ1-2; no reliable D call. There are 12 residues in the CDR3. Trimming removed 5 bases from V and 8 bases from J, with 12 bases in between. CDR1 is MDHEN and CDR2 is SYDVKM in the germline V gene. CDR3 bases: TGTGCCAGCAGTACCGTGCCCCAGGGCTACACCTTC. It translates to CASSTVPQGYTF.

This rearrangement joins TRBV7-8 to TRBJ1-2; 10 nucleotides align to TRBD1. The germline V gene encodes CDR1 SGHVS and CDR2 FQNEAQ. The junction had 5 bases not matched to a gene; V was cut back by 5 bases and J by 5 bases. CDR3 size: 14 residues. This CDR3 is CASSPRQGAYGYTF. The CDR3 bases are TGTGCCAGCAGCCCCCGACAGGGGGCATATGGCTACACCTTC.

In this sample, this clone turned up once. V gene TRBV5-1 combines with J gene TRBJ2-1, with 10 bases that match TRBD2. The V gene end was trimmed by 4 bases and the J gene end by 9 bases; junction bases not matched to a gene: 13. Germline V gene sequence: CDR1 SGHRS, CDR2 YFSETQ. The CDR3 runs 16 residues. The CDR3: CASSPLTSGQRSEQFF. The CDR3 region has the DNA TGCGCCAGCAGCCCCCTGACTAGCGGGCAAAGGAGTGAGCAGTTCTTC.

J is TRBJ2-1 and V is TRBV12-5; 7 nucleotides line up with TRBD1. This CDR3 has 12 residues. Germline-derived CDR1 and CDR2 are LGHNT and FRNRAP. J gave up 9 bases and V 4 bases, and 3 bases lay outside the gene matches. In DNA form, the CDR3 reads TGTGCTAGTGGTTCCCGACAGGGTGAGCAGTTCTTC. This gives the protein CASGSRQGEQFF. Supplemented by reference TRBV12-5 and TRBJ2-1, the full variable domain reads DARVTQTPRHKVTEMGQEVTMRCQPILGHNTVFWYRQTMMQGLELLAYFRNRAPLDDSGMPKDRFSAEMPDATLATLKIQPSEPRDSAVYFCASGSRQGEQFFGPGTRLTVL.

V gene TRBV13 combines with J gene TRBJ2-3; TRBD1 agrees at 7 bases. With 5 bases clipped from V and 2 bases from J, the junction kept 7 bases outside the gene matches. Germline loops: CDR1 PRHDT, CDR2 FYEKMQ (reference sequence). This CDR3 comprises 15 residues. The CDR3 nucleotides are TGTGCCAGCAGCCCAAGGGACAGATTCACAGATACGCAGTATTTT. It is translated as CASSPRDRFTDTQYF.

The V call is TRBV5-4, the J call TRBJ2-3, with TRBD1 matching over 7 bases. V lost 6 bases and J lost 0; bases outside the gene matches: 4. The germline gives CDR1 SGHNT, CDR2 YYREEE (reference sequence). The CDR3 has 14 amino acids. This CDR3 reads CASKGGASTDTQYF. CDR3 bases: TGTGCCAGCAAAGGGGGCGCAAGCACAGATACGCAGTATTTT.

The rearrangement joins TRBV4-1 to TRBJ2-1; the D gene is possibly TRBD1 (5 bases). Trimming stripped 0 bases from V and 9 bases from J, with 12 bases between. The germline V gene has CDR1 MGHRA and CDR2 YSYEKL. This CDR3 spans 14 amino acids. As DNA, the CDR3 is TGCGCCAGCAGCCAAGAATCAGGGTGGCCTGAGCAGTTCTTC. It specifies CASSQESGWPEQFF.

This chain uses TRBV10-2 with TRBJ1-1; 7 bases match TRBD1. The CDR3 has 14 residues. V shed 9 bases, J shed 4 bases, and the junction held 11 bases outside the gene matches. Looked up from germline, CDR1 is WSHSY and CDR2 is SAAADI. CDR3 coding DNA: TGCGCCAGTATTGACAGGGTAGGTGGCACTGAAGCTTTCTTT. As protein: CASIDRVGGTEAFF.

The chain joins TRBV6-5 to TRBJ2-1; D perhaps matches TRBD1 (7 bases). The CDR3 is 16 amino acids. CDR1 and CDR2 (germline): MNHEY, SVGAGI. Deletions cut 0 bases from V and 5 bases from J, with 14 bases between. CDR3 coding DNA: TGTGCCAGCAGTTACTCGATGGAGGGGGCCCACAATGAGCAGTTCTTC. It is translated as CASSYSMEGAHNEQFF.

This chain uses TRBV9 with TRBJ1-2; a possible D gene is TRBD1 (6 bases). Germline V gene lookup returns CDR1 SGDLS and CDR2 YYNGEE. V lost 0 bases, J lost 3 bases, and 6 bases lay in between. The CDR3 totals 13 residues. Here the CDR3 DNA reads TGTGCCAGCAGCGTAGCAGGGGACTATGGCTACACCTTC. This gives the protein CASSVAGDYGYTF.

This clone was counted between two and nine times. The V call is TRBV12-5, the J call TRBJ2-1; TRBD2 is a possible D gene (7 bases). Trimming stripped 2 bases from V and 2 bases from J, with 16 bases between. The CDR3 runs 17 residues. Germline CDR1 is LGHNT and CDR2 is FRNRAP. CDR3 in amino acids: CASGLSGGGRTYNEQFF. The CDR3 DNA is TGTGCTAGTGGTTTGTCGGGCGGGGGCCGAACCTACAATGAGCAGTTCTTC.

J is TRBJ2-5 and V is TRBV18; 7 bases are a match to TRBD1. Germline values: CDR1 KGHSH, CDR2 LQKENI. V lost 5 bases, J lost 5 bases, and 14 bases stayed unmatched. The CDR3 extends over 16 amino acids. The DNA for the CDR3 is TGTGCCAGCTCATCCACCAGGACAGGTCTCGAGGAGACCCAGTACTTC. It codes for CASSSTRTGLEETQYF. Full variable domain (missing parts from reference TRBV18 and TRBJ2-5): NAGVMQNPRHLVRRRGQEARLRCSPMKGHSHVYWYRQLPEEGLKFMVYLQKENIIDESGMPKERFSAEFPKEGPSILRIQQVVRGDSAAYFCASSSTRTGLEETQYFGPGTRLLVL.